This T cell receptor (beta chain) was obtained from a study of T cell repertoires in cytomegalovirus infection. Background on the study: Carrying CMV and the relevant HLA type showed in public TCR beta signatures.

A single record per CDR3 protein comes from TCRdb applying MiXCR to the reads. The sample contains a few hundred thousand distinct CDR3 sequences, around 9.5% of which appear only once. In this sample, this clonotype turned up many times. Sequences were obtained from PBMCs. The TCR originated in a human donor in good health (CMV status not recorded). Some clones in this sample may be carry-over from other donors' samples.

CDR3: CASSLEGQGGTQYF. CDR3 sequence (DNA): TGTGCCAGCAGTTTGGAGGGACAGGGTGGCACGCAGTATTTT. The genes are TRBV12-3 or TRBV12-4 and TRBJ2-3, with 9 nucleotides matching TRBD1. J was trimmed by 9 bases and V by 3 bases; bases with no gene match: 7. The CDR3 is made up of 14 amino acids.